Listed here are 6 T cell receptor beta chains from one sample, sequenced in a study of cytomegalovirus exposure and HLA in healthy donors. This table comes from immunoSEQ multiplex PCR, and its TCRdb copy is limited to in-frame clones, with some not included. This sample carries around 94,000 clones, 85% to 95% of them seen once, and the ten largest clones take roughly 0.82%. The specimen sequenced was PBMCs. All receptors come from a woman younger than 35 in good health and CMV-seronegative.

This sequence joins TRBV6-5 and TRBJ1-4, with D perhaps TRBD1 (6 bases). Germline V lookup: CDR1 MNHEY, CDR2 SVGAGI. Trimming cost V 4 bases and J 8 bases, with 14 bases left between them. The CDR3 has 14 residues. CDR3 in DNA: TGTGCCAGCAGTTTTCAGGGGCAAGGGGAAAAACTGTTTTTT. It codes for CASSFQGQGEKLFF.

The chain couples TRBV9 to TRBJ1-3; D is ambiguous. The CDR3 covers 19 residues. Germline V lookup: CDR1 SGDLS, CDR2 YYNGEE. V was pared by 4 bases and J by 0 bases, with 23 bases between. The CDR3 sequence: CASSLDGIAAVGSGNTIYF. CDR3 DNA sequence: TGTGCCAGCAGCCTAGACGGAATAGCGGCAGTCGGCTCTGGAAACACCATATATTTT.

The rearrangement uses TRBV5-1 and TRBJ2-1; 10 nucleotides match TRBD2. CDR3 length: 15 amino acids. V was clipped by 1 base and J by 4 bases; unmatched bases: 2. Germline CDR1 is SGHRS and CDR2 is YFSETQ. CDR3 coding DNA: TGCGCCAGCAGCTTGATAGCGGGAGGTTACAATGAGCAGTTCTTC. It specifies CASSLIAGGYNEQFF.

V and J are TRBV27 and TRBJ2-3; the D is unclear. The length of the CDR3 is 14 residues. Between the trimmed V and J ends, which lost 2 bases and 2 bases, there was a span of 8 bases. Germline CDR1 reads MNHEY; CDR2 reads SMNVEV (reference sequence). The CDR3 region has the DNA TGTGCCAGCAGTTTAGAGGTTCACACAGATACGCAGTATTTT. It encodes CASSLEVHTDTQYF.

CDR3 nucleotides: TGCGCCAGCAGCCAAGCTAGCGGGGCCACCGGGGAGCTGTTTTTT. This codes for CASSQASGATGELFF. The chain uses TRBV4-3 and TRBJ2-2, with 9 bases identical to TRBD2. From germline, CDR1 is LGHNA and CDR2 YSLEER. The CDR3 extends over 15 amino acids. With 1 base clipped from V and 4 bases from J, the junction kept 1 base outside the gene matches.

The CDR3 DNA reads as TGCGCCAGCAGCCTGGACAGACAAGAGACCCAGTACTTC. Its translation: CASSLDRQETQYF. This sequence joins TRBV5-1 and TRBJ2-5, with a possible D match to TRBD1 (6 bases). Germline V gene data show CDR1 as SGHRS and CDR2 as YFSETQ. The V gene lost 4 bases and the J gene lost 2 bases, with 9 bases spanning the gap. The CDR3 length is 13 residues.